The sequence of this TCR delta chain was determined in a study of gamma-delta chains in newborns, infants, children. Turning to the study itself: Microbial exposure reportedly drives polyclonal innate γδ T cell expansion after birth.

This clone turned up a few times. Different DNA sequences within this sample yield the same CDR3. TCRdb re-called the reads using CATT. The profile shows about 8,500 delta-chain clones, approximately 3.1% of them singletons. In germline, CDR1 is GEAIGNYY, CDR2 EKD. This CDR3 spans 18 amino acids. V gave up 1 base and J gave up 0 bases, with 12 bases separating them. The chain couples TRDV2 to TRDJ3; perhaps TRDD3 as D (6 bases). The source material was blood. This sequence originates from a child who was a newborn, infant or young child, either healthy, febrile or measles-vaccinated (not recorded which). The CDR3 here is CACDTWGSSSWDTRQMFF. The CDR3 bases are TGTGCCTGTGACACGTGGGGGTCCTCCTCCTGGGACACCCGACAGATGTTTTTC.